One and the same sample provided the 8 T cell receptor beta chains below, sequenced in a study of cytomegalovirus exposure and HLA in healthy donors. Both 60 Vbeta primers and 13 Jbeta primers went into the PCR. Assay used: immunoSEQ multiplex PCR; TCRdb lists only in-frame clones, some missing. The sample table includes over 30,000 clones. Sequenced material: PBMCs. The receptors stem from a man in his forties in good health and CMV-seronegative.

The CDR3 DNA sequence: TGTGCCTGGAGTGTCGGGGGAATGAACACTGAAGCTTTCTTT. It encodes CAWSVGGMNTEAFF. The V call is TRBV30, the J call TRBJ1-1; D may be TRBD1 (5 bases). Germline CDR1 and CDR2: GTSNPN and SVGIG (reference sequence). The CDR3 runs 14 residues. Between the trimmed V and J ends, which lost 0 bases and 0 bases, there was a span of 8 bases.

This chain uses TRBV6-5 with TRBJ2-7; 9 bases align to TRBD1. Per the germline V gene, CDR1 is MNHEY and CDR2 is SVGAGI. This CDR3 has 15 amino acids. After removal of 6 bases from V and 0 bases from J, the junction contained 6 bases not matched to a gene. CDR3 DNA sequence: TGTGCCAGCAGACTCCGGACAGGGGCCTCCTACGAGCAGTACTTC. Its translation is CASRLRTGASYEQYF.

The V and J genes are TRBV6-6 and TRBJ1-2, with a weak D call TRBD1 (5 bases). The V end lost 2 bases, the J end lost 4 bases, and 11 bases lay between the germline ends. Per germline, CDR1 MNHNY and CDR2 SVGAGI (reference sequence). This CDR3 has 14 amino acids. The CDR3 coding sequence is TGTGCCAGCAGTTACAATACAGGAATCTATGGCTACACCTTC. Protein product: CASSYNTGIYGYTF.

The genes are TRBV6-5 and TRBJ2-1; D unclear. CDR1 is MNHEY and CDR2 is SVGAGI in the germline V gene. The CDR3 spans 12 residues. Trimming stripped 1 base from V and 7 bases from J, with 5 bases between. For the CDR3, the DNA is TGTGCCAGCAGTTACTACGGTAATGAGCAGTTCTTC. Its translation is CASSYYGNEQFF.

The rearrangement joins TRBV11-3 to TRBJ2-7, with D tentatively TRBD2 (5 bases). The CDR3 extends over 14 amino acids. Germline assignment: CDR1 SGHNT and CDR2 YENEEA. V dropped 1 base and J dropped 0 bases, with 7 bases sitting between them. CDR3 residues: CASSLGGSSYEQYF. CDR3 nucleotides: TGTGCCAGCAGCTTAGGTGGGAGCTCCTACGAGCAGTACTTC.

The V and J genes are TRBV19 and TRBJ2-7, with 7 positions matching TRBD2. Germline CDR1 and CDR2: LNHDA and SQIVND (reference sequence). The length of the CDR3 is 15 residues. V lost 8 bases, J lost 4 bases, and 14 bases stayed unmatched. In nucleotides, the CDR3 is TGTGCCAGTGCAAATCGCCGGGGTAGCGGGTACGAGCAGTACTTC. Protein sequence: CASANRRGSGYEQYF.

The gene calls are TRBV6-5 and TRBJ2-7; weak D call: TRBD1 (6 bases). V lost 0 bases and J 3 bases, leaving 12 bases between the germline ends. Germline V gene sequence: CDR1 MNHEY, CDR2 SVGAGI. There are 15 residues in the CDR3. The CDR3 loop reads CASSYSGARNYEQYF. CDR3 in DNA: TGTGCCAGCAGTTACTCGGGGGCTCGAAACTACGAGCAGTACTTC.

Frequency places this clone as medium-sized. This sequence joins TRBV7-9 and TRBJ1-4, with D possibly matching TRBD1 (6 bases). The germline CDR1 and CDR2 sequences are SEHNR and FQNEAQ (reference sequence). This CDR3 region has 13 residues. Trimming removed 11 bases from V and 8 bases from J, with 18 bases in between. The CDR3 nucleotides read TGTGCCGGAGGTGCGGGGGCAGGGGAAAAACTGTTTTTT. Amino acids: CAGGAGAGEKLFF.